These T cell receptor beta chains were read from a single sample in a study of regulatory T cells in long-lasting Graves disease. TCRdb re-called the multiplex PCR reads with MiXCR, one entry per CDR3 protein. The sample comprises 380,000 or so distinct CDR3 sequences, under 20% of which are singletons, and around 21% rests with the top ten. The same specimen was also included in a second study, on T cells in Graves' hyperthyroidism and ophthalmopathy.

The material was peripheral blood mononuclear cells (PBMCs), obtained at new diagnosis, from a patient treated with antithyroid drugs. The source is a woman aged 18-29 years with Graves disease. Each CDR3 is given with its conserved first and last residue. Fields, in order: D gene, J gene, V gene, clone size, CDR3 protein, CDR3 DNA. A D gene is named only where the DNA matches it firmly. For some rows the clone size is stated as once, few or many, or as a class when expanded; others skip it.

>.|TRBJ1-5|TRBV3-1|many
CASSPIPGVVQPQHF
TGTGCCAGCAGCCCTATCCCAGGGGTGGTGCAGCCCCAGCATTTT
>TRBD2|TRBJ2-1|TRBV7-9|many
CASRGTGTSGRGNNEQFF
TGTGCCAGCAGGGGGACCGGGACTAGCGGGAGGGGCAACAATGAGCAGTTCTTC
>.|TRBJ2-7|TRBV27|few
CASSLGEPREQYF
TGTGCCAGCAGTTTAGGGGAACCGCGGGAGCAGTACTTC
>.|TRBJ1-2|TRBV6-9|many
CASSYSQTGGYTF
TGTGCCAGCAGTTACTCCCAGACGGGGGGCTACACCTTC
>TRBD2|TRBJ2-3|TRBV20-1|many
CSATRLAGDDTQYF
TGCAGTGCTACCCGTCTAGCGGGTGACGATACGCAGTATTTT
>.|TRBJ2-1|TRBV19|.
CASSSRRLTDYNEQFF
TGTGCCAGTAGTTCGAGAAGACTTACAGATTACAATGAGCAGTTCTTC
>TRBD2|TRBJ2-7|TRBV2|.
CASSEVGLAGGPYEQYF
TGTGCCAGCAGTGAAGTCGGACTAGCGGGAGGGCCCTACGAGCAGTACTTC
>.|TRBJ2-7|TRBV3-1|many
CASSQSSASLEQYF
TGTGCCAGCAGCCAATCTAGCGCCAGTCTCGAGCAGTACTTC
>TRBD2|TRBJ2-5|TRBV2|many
CASQRLAGGTETQYF
TGTGCCAGCCAAAGACTAGCGGGAGGGACCGAGACCCAGTACTTC
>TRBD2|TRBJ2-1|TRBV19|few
CASRPGTSGENEQFF
TGTGCCAGTAGGCCCGGGACTAGCGGGGAGAATGAGCAGTTCTTC
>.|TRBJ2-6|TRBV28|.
CATGGGSSGANVLTF
TGTGCCACCGGGGGAGGCTCCTCTGGGGCCAACGTCCTGACTTTC
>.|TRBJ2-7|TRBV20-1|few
CSASHRAGYEQYF
TGCAGTGCTAGTCACAGGGCCGGCTACGAGCAGTACTTC
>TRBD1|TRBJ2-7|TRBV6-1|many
CASSEDAGGAYEQYF
TGTGCCAGCAGTGAAGATGCAGGGGGCGCGTACGAGCAGTACTTC
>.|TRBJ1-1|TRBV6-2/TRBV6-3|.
CASSGAGQGKMNTEAFF
TGTGCCAGCAGTGGAGCCGGCCAGGGGAAGATGAACACTGAAGCTTTCTTT
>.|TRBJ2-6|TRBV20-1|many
CSTKIRGLRANVLTF
TGCAGTACTAAGATTAGGGGACTCAGGGCCAACGTCCTGACTTTC
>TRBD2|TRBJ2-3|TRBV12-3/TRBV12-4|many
CASSFLAGEGTDTQYF
TGTGCCAGCAGTTTCTTAGCGGGGGAGGGCACAGATACGCAGTATTTT
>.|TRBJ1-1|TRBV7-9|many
CASSPQGGVTEAFF
TGTGCCAGCAGCCCACAGGGTGGAGTCACTGAAGCTTTCTTT
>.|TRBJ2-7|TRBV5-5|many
CASSLDLRRVMSSYEQYF
TGTGCCAGCAGCTTGGACCTACGGCGGGTAATGAGCTCCTACGAGCAGTACTTC
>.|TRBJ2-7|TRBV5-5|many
CASSAELARVYEQYF
TGTGCCAGCAGCGCCGAACTAGCCCGGGTCTACGAGCAGTACTTC
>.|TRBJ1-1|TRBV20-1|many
CSAHGGGWGNTEAFF
TGCAGTGCTCACGGGGGTGGATGGGGGAACACTGAAGCTTTCTTT
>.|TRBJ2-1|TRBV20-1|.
CSARDLGGDEQFF
TGCAGTGCTAGAGATCTGGGGGGCGATGAGCAGTTCTTC
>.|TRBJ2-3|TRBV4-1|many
CASSQEWTDTQYF
TGCGCCAGCAGCCAAGAATGGACAGATACGCAGTATTTT
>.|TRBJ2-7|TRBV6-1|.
CASSESLGRATYEQYF
TGTGCCAGCAGTGAAAGTTTAGGGAGAGCAACCTACGAGCAGTACTTC
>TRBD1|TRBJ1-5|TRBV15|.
CATSTGGRDSDQPQHF
TGTGCCACCAGCACCGGTGGCCGGGACAGCGATCAGCCCCAGCATTTT
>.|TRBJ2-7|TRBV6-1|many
CASSRTAVVEQYF
TGTGCCAGCTCCCGGACAGCGGTAGTCGAGCAGTACTTC
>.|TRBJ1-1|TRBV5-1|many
CASSLRQPNTEAFF
TGCGCCAGCAGCTTGAGACAGCCGAACACTGAAGCTTTCTTT
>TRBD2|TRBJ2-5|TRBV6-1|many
CASRTGTSGGFSQETQYF
TGTGCCAGCAGGACCGGGACTAGCGGGGGGTTTAGCCAAGAGACCCAGTACTTC
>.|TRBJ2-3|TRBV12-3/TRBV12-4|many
CASSPGEKEYTDTQYF
TGTGCCAGCAGCCCAGGAGAAAAAGAGTACACAGATACGCAGTATTTT
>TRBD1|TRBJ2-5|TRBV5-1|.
CASSLVTGGRETQYF
TGCGCCAGCAGCTTGGTAACAGGGGGAAGAGAGACCCAGTACTTC
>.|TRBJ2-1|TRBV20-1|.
CSVDGYNEQFF
TGCAGTGTCGACGGATACAATGAGCAGTTCTTC
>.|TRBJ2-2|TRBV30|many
CAWSTRHLTGELFF
TGTGCCTGGAGTACTAGACACTTAACCGGGGAGCTGTTTTTT
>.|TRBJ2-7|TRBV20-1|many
CSATSAIFAHEQYF
TGCAGTGCAACCTCCGCAATTTTCGCCCACGAGCAGTACTTC
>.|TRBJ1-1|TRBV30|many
CASKRGNTEAFF
TGTGCCTCTAAAAGGGGGAACACTGAAGCTTTCTTT
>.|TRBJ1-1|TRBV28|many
CATLRDVTEAFF
TGTGCCACCCTGAGGGACGTGACTGAAGCTTTCTTT
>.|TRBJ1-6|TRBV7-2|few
CASSVQGTWSNSPLHF
TGTGCCAGCAGCGTCCAGGGGACCTGGTCCAATTCACCCCTCCACTTT
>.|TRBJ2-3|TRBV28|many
CASNSYSDTQYF
TGTGCCAGCAACAGCTACTCAGATACGCAGTATTTT
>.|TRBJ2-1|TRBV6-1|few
CASSDLNEQFF
TGTGCCAGCAGTGACCTCAATGAGCAGTTCTTC
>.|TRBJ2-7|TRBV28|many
CASSLFGETYEQYF
TGTGCCAGCAGTTTATTCGGGGAGACCTACGAGCAGTACTTC
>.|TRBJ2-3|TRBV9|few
CASSGGQGTDTQYF
TGTGCCAGCAGCGGCGGTCAGGGCACAGATACGCAGTATTTT
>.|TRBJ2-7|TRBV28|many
CASSLYAASSYEQYF
TGTGCCAGCAGTTTATACGCGGCAAGCTCCTACGAGCAGTACTTC
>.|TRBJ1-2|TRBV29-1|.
CSVDGYGYTF
TGCAGCGTTGACGGCTATGGCTACACCTTC
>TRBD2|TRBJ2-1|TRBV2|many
CASTRRGGGLVNEQFF
TGTGCCAGCACCCGGCGGGGGGGGGGTTTAGTCAATGAGCAGTTCTTC
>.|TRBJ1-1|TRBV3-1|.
CASGNPEAFF
TGTGCCAGCGGGAACCCTGAAGCTTTCTTT
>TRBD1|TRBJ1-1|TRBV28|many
CASSLGTGSTNTEAFF
TGTGCCAGCAGTTTGGGGACAGGGAGTACGAACACTGAAGCTTTCTTT
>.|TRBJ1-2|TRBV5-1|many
CASSLAQSYGYTF
TGCGCCAGCAGCTTGGCACAGTCCTATGGCTACACCTTC
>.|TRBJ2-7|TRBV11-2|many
CASSFRDFPSYEQYF
TGTGCCAGCAGCTTCCGGGACTTTCCCTCCTACGAGCAGTACTTC
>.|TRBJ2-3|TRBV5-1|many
CASSLSSTGWADTQYF
TGCGCCAGCAGCTTGTCTTCGACCGGGTGGGCAGATACGCAGTATTTT
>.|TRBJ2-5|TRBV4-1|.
CASSRMVWPLEDQYF
TGCGCCAGCAGCCGTATGGTTTGGCCTCTGGAGGACCAGTACTTC
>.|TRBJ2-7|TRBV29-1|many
CSADPPAGAGEQYF
TGCAGCGCCGACCCTCCGGCGGGGGCGGGCGAGCAGTACTTC
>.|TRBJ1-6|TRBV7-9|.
CAIAAGWSSPLHF
TGTGCCATCGCCGCAGGGTGGAGTTCACCCCTCCACTTT
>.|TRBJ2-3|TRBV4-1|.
CASSQDEADTQYF
TGCGCCAGCAGCCAAGATGAGGCAGATACGCAGTATTTT
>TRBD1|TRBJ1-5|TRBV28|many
CASSNRGTQPQHF
TGTGCCAGCAGCAACAGGGGCACTCAGCCCCAGCATTTT
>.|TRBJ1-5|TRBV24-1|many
CATSDAGEGATHQPQHF
TGTGCCACCAGTGACGCTGGGGAGGGAGCTACCCATCAGCCCCAGCATTTT
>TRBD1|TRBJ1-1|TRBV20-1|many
CSAYRGPGTEAFF
TGCAGTGCGTACAGGGGGCCGGGCACTGAAGCTTTCTTT
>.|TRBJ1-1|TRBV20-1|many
CSATGTLNTEAFF
TGCAGTGCTACAGGGACACTGAACACTGAAGCTTTCTTT
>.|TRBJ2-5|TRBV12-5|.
CASGLSRLHQETQYF
TGTGCTAGTGGTTTGTCCCGACTGCACCAAGAGACCCAGTACTTC
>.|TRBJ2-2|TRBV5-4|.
CASSQTGTPNTGELFF
TGTGCCAGCAGCCAGACCGGGACTCCGAACACCGGGGAGCTGTTTTTT